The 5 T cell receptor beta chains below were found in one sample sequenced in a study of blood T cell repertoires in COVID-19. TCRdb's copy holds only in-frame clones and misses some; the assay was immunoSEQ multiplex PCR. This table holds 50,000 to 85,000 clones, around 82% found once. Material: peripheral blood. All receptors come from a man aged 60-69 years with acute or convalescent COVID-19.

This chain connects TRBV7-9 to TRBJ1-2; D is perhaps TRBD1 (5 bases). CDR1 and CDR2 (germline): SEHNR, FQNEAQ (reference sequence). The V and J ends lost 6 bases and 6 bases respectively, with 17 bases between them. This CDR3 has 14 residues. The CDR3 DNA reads TGTGCCAGCAGAAGAGGGGAGGGGAGGGATGGCTACACCTTC. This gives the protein CASRRGEGRDGYTF.

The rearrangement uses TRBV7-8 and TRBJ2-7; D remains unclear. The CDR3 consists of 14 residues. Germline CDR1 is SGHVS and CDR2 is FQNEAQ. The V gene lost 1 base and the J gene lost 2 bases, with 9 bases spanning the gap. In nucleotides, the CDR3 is TGTGCCAGCAGCTTAGTGAACAGAGCCTACGAGCAGTACTTC. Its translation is CASSLVNRAYEQYF.

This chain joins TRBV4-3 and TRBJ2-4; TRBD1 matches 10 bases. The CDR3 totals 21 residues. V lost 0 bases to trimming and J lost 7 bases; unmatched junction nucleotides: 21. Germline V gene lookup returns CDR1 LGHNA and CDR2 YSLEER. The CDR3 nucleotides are TGCGCCAGCAGCCAAGATCTGACGGACTCAACGACAGGGGGCAAAAGGAACATTCAGTACTTC. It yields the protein CASSQDLTDSTTGGKRNIQYF.

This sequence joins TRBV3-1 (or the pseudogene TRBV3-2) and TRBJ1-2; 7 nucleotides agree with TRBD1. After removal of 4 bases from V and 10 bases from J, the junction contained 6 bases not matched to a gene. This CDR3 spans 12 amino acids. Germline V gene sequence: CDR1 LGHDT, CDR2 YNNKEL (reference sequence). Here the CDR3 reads CASSPGTASYTF. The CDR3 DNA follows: TGTGCCAGCAGCCCCGGGACAGCATCCTACACCTTC.

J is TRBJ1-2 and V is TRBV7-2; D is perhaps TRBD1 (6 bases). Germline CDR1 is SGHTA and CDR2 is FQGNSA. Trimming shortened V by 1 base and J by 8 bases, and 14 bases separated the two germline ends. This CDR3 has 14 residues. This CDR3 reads CASSLGGGLIGYTF. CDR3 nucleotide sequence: TGTGCCAGCAGCTTAGGTGGGGGCCTTATAGGCTACACCTTC.